The source of this T cell receptor (beta chain) is a study of cytomegalovirus exposure and HLA in healthy donors. Study-wide points: Beyond CMV serostatus, there was no information to go on about immune exposure. Earlier analysis looked at TCR beta V segments, and most were productive about 90% or about 30% of the time. With later analysis, a missense DCLRE1C variant became linked to TCR beta V- and J-gene trimming.

This PCR relied on a set of 60 Vbeta primers and 13 Jbeta primers. Clones were read by immunoSEQ multiplex PCR, and TCRdb kept only the in-frame ones, dropping some. The data hold about 98,000 clones, with under 70% observed a single time. Remarks on this clone: Its antigen is unknown.

Germline CDR1 reads KGHSH; CDR2 reads LQKENI. The CDR3 totals 16 residues. V shed 3 bases and J shed 1 base, with 16 bases lying between them. The specimen sequenced was PBMCs. The rearrangement uses TRBV18 and TRBJ2-7; possible D gene TRBD1, 6 bases. This receptor was identified in a man between 45 and 60 years old in good health and CMV-seronegative. The CDR3 DNA is TGTGCCAGCTCACCGGAGATTAACAGGGCTTCCTACGAGCAGTACTTC. Amino acids: CASSPEINRASYEQYF.